Sequencing of this T cell receptor beta chain was carried out in a study of shared clonotypes between healthy human individuals. Study-wide background: A few men and a couple of women, aged 18 to 49, were donors.

The germline gives CDR1 SGHTA, CDR2 FQGTGA. CDR3 length: 13 residues. V lost 5 bases and J lost 9, with 14 bases in between. CD8 cells regarded as naive lacked CD45RO, were positively chosen for CCR7, and omitted terminally differentiated effector memory CD45RA+ cells. Healthy adults negative for HIV, lacking recent acute infections or vaccinations, served as donors. Over several immunoSEQ plates, each subset's genomic DNA was distributed in even portions. Some clones are missing from TCRdb's copy, which holds only in-frame ones; the method was immunoSEQ multiplex PCR. The top ten hold around 1.7% of the sample, which has about 2.1 million clones, about 93% seen once. This clone was detected only once.

This receptor was identified in a man younger than 35 in good health. Some clones in this sample may be carry-over from other donors' samples. The chain joins TRBV7-3 to TRBJ2-1; D call uncertain. Source material: naive CD8+ T cells from PBMCs. CDR3 in amino acids: CASSHFVRGEQFF. CDR3 bases: TGTGCCAGCAGCCATTTTGTCAGAGGTGAGCAGTTCTTC.